Presented here are 20 T cell receptor beta chains from one specimen sequenced in a study of T cell clonotyping in hematopoietic cell transplantation. Libraries were prepared by immunoSEQ multiplex PCR; TCRdb keeps only in-frame clonotypes and omits some of them. Of approximately 30,000 clones in the sample, 90% to 97% were seen once. Sequencing used peripheral blood mononuclear cells. The receptors come from a middle-aged man in good health. Some clones in this sample may be carry-over from other donors' samples.

Only one count was recorded for this clone. This chain uses TRBV28 with TRBJ2-1; D unclear. The CDR3 extends over 15 amino acids. The V and J ends lost 3 bases and 2 bases respectively, with 11 bases between them. The germline V gene encodes CDR1 MDHEN and CDR2 SYDVKM. In nucleotides, the CDR3 is TGTGCCAGCAGTTTTTTATACAGAGCCTACAATGAGCAGTTCTTC. This translates into CASSFLYRAYNEQFF.

The chain joins TRBV5-1 to TRBJ1-5; 8 nucleotides agree with TRBD1. With 0 bases clipped from V and 6 bases from J, the junction kept 5 bases outside the gene matches. This CDR3 contains 15 residues. Germline V gene data show CDR1 as SGHRS and CDR2 as YFSETQ. The CDR3 reads CASSLGTGFSQPQHF. The DNA of the CDR3 is TGCGCCAGCAGCTTGGGGACAGGGTTTAGTCAGCCCCAGCATTTT. The full variable domain, completed using reference TRBV5-1 and TRBJ1-5, is KAGVTQTPRYLIKTRGQQVTLSCSPISGHRSVSWYQQTPGQGLQFLFEYFSETQRNKGNFPGRFSGRQFSNSRSEMNVSTLELGDSALYLCASSLGTGFSQPQHFGDGTRLSIL.

This clone has a handful of counts. The chain uses TRBV10-1 and TRBJ2-7; D is perhaps TRBD1 or TRBD2 (5 bases each). CDR3 length equals 14 residues. V lost 2 bases to trimming and J lost 2 bases, with 10 bases between them. Germline-derived CDR1 and CDR2 are WNHNN and SYGVQD (reference sequence). The CDR3 region is CASSEGQGAYEQYF. The CDR3 DNA reads as TGCGCCAGCAGTGAGGGGCAGGGAGCCTACGAGCAGTACTTC.

The chain recombines TRBV2 with TRBJ2-7; 8 positions match TRBD1. V lost 5 bases, J lost 0 bases, and 6 bases stayed unmatched. CDR1 SNHLY and CDR2 FYNNEI come from the germline V gene. CDR3 length: 15 residues. The CDR3 sequence is CASSPRQGSSYEQYF. For the CDR3, the DNA is TGTGCCAGCAGTCCGCGACAGGGGAGCTCCTACGAGCAGTACTTC. The complete variable domain, with remaining parts taken from reference TRBV2 and TRBJ2-7, reads EPEVTQTPSHQVTQMGQEVILRCVPISNHLYFYWYRQILGQKVEFLVSFYNNEISEKSEIFDDQFSVERPDGSNFTLKIRSTKLEDSAMYFCASSPRQGSSYEQYFGPGTRLTVT.

The rearrangement links TRBV7-2 to TRBJ1-6; D possibly corresponds to TRBD1 (5 bases). V was pared by 2 bases and J by 18 bases, with 17 bases between. The CDR3 covers 13 residues. Germline V gives CDR1 SGHTA, CDR2 FQGNSA. In DNA, the CDR3 is TGTGCCAGCAGCTTATCATCCGGAGACAGATCCCACTTT. Translating gives CASSLSSGDRSHF.

The J gene is TRBJ2-2, the V gene TRBV14; D is perhaps TRBD1 (5 bases). V was pared by 4 bases and J by 7 bases, with 13 bases between. Looked up from germline, CDR1 is SGHDN and CDR2 is FVKESK. The CDR3 has 14 residues. This CDR3 is CASSPTVLSGELFF. The CDR3 coding sequence is TGTGCCAGCAGCCCGACAGTGCTGAGCGGGGAGCTGTTTTTT.

This clone was counted a few times. The rearrangement uses TRBV7-9 and TRBJ1-2; perhaps TRBD1 as D (6 bases). The germline gives CDR1 SEHNR, CDR2 FQNEAQ (reference sequence). The germline V and J ends were trimmed by 5 bases and 5 bases, with 24 bases remaining between them. The CDR3 covers 17 residues. The CDR3 region is CASSLRQANSPLYGYTF. The CDR3 nucleotides are TGTGCCAGCAGCCTGCGACAGGCAAACTCCCCTCTATATGGCTACACCTTC.

The chain is built from TRBV6-5 and TRBJ1-3; D is unresolved. Germline CDR1 reads MNHEY; CDR2 reads SVGAGI. V was pared by 6 bases and J by 0 bases, with 12 bases between. This CDR3 spans 15 amino acids. The CDR3 protein is CASRRGPSSGNTIYF. CDR3 DNA: TGTGCCAGCAGGAGAGGCCCGAGCTCTGGAAACACCATATATTTT.

This clone appeared once. V usage is TRBV5-6 and J usage is TRBJ1-1, with TRBD1 matching over 9 bases. Germline V gives CDR1 SGHDT, CDR2 YYEEEE. The CDR3 is 15 residues long. J gave up 1 base and V 4 bases, and 5 bases lay outside the gene matches. The CDR3 sequence: CASSPTTGGNTEAFF. The CDR3 bases are TGTGCCAGCAGCCCTACGACAGGGGGGAACACTGAAGCTTTCTTT.

The rearrangement joins TRBV6-5 to TRBJ1-5, with D maybe TRBD1 (5 bases). The CDR3 consists of 14 residues. Germline assignment: CDR1 MNHEY and CDR2 SVGAGI. The V end was cut by 8 bases, the J end by 2 bases, with 13 bases between. The DNA for the CDR3 is TGTGCCAGCCGACAGTTTAGGGGCAATCAGCCCCAGCATTTT. The encoded protein is CASRQFRGNQPQHF.

V usage is TRBV6-5 and J usage is TRBJ1-1; weak D call: TRBD1 (6 bases). Between the trimmed V and J ends, which lost 2 bases and 10 bases, there was a span of 14 bases. Germline assignment: CDR1 MNHEY and CDR2 SVGAGI. This CDR3 contains 13 residues. CDR3 nucleotides: TGTGCCAGCAGTTACACGTGGGGGGCAGGAGCTTTCTTT. The encoded protein is CASSYTWGAGAFF.

On this clone itself: The junction does not match germline at one end; this may be a read error. This rearrangement joins TRBV20-1 to TRBJ1-2; D remains unclear. The CDR3 length is 11 residues. Per the germline V gene, CDR1 is DFQATT and CDR2 is SNEGSKA (reference sequence). The CDR3 region is CSARSNYGCTF. CDR3 DNA: TGCAGTGCTAGATCCAACTATGGCTGCACCTTC.

The chain is built from TRBV30 and TRBJ2-7; 11 bases match TRBD2. The germline gives CDR1 GTSNPN, CDR2 SVGIG (reference sequence). V lost 3 bases, J lost 1 base, and 5 bases stayed unmatched. The CDR3 consists of 15 residues. The CDR3 DNA follows: TGTGCCTGGAGGCCCGGGACTAGCGGTTCCTACGAGCAGTACTTC. The encoded protein is CAWRPGTSGSYEQYF.

CDR3 nucleotide sequence: TGCAGCGTTGCTGATTTAGGGGGGATTTCAGCTTTCTTT. Translating gives CSVADLGGISAFF. The rearrangement links TRBV29-1 to TRBJ1-1; possible D gene TRBD1, 6 bases. The germline V gene encodes CDR1 SQVTM and CDR2 ANQGSEA. The CDR3 runs to 13 residues. V lost 4 bases and J lost 10, with 19 bases in between.

The CDR3 DNA reads as TGCAGTGCGGGAAGAAACATTCAGTACTTC. Residues: CSAGRNIQYF. The chain carries TRBV20-1 and TRBJ2-4; D is uncertain. In germline, CDR1 is DFQATT, CDR2 SNEGSKA (reference sequence). This CDR3 has 10 residues. The V and J ends lost 6 bases and 6 bases respectively, with 6 bases between them.

This chain uses TRBV7-2 with TRBJ2-3, with a tentative D call TRBD2 (6 bases). The V end lost 4 bases, the J end lost 6 bases, and 11 bases lay between the germline ends. Germline values: CDR1 SGHTA, CDR2 FQGNSA. CDR3 length: 13 residues. CDR3 loop: CASSSGAVDTQYF. The CDR3, as DNA: TGTGCCAGCAGCTCGGGAGCCGTCGATACGCAGTATTTT.

The chain couples TRBV30 to TRBJ1-4, with TRBD1 matching over 8 bases. This CDR3 is built from 14 residues. CDR1 is GTSNPN and CDR2 is SVGIG in the germline V gene (reference sequence). V dropped 0 bases and J dropped 10; count of bases not matched to a gene: 7. The CDR3 DNA reads as TGTGCCTGGAGTGTTGGACAGGGCTTTGGAAAACTGTTTTTT. Protein product: CAWSVGQGFGKLFF.

J is TRBJ1-2 and V is TRBV5-4; TRBD1 matches 9 bases. V shed 4 bases, J shed 4 bases, and the junction held 8 bases outside the gene matches. CDR3 length equals 15 residues. Germline CDR1 and CDR2: SGHNT and YYREEE (reference sequence). The CDR3 sequence: CASSLPGQGFYGYTF. CDR3 nucleotide sequence: TGTGCCAGCAGCCTCCCGGGACAGGGTTTCTATGGCTACACCTTC.

This clone is a singleton in its sample. The V gene is TRBV11-3, the J gene TRBJ2-2; 13 bases are shared with TRBD2. Trimming cost V 8 bases and J 7 bases; bases outside gene matches: 4. The CDR3 covers 14 residues. From germline, CDR1 is SGHNT and CDR2 YENEEA. CDR3 nucleotide sequence: TGTGCCAGCGGACTAGCGGGGGCAAACGGGGAGCTGTTTTTT. This sequence encodes CASGLAGANGELFF.

The chain couples TRBV19 to TRBJ2-5; TRBD1 aligns across 12 bases. The CDR3 covers 17 residues. Trimming cost V 4 bases and J 5 bases; bases outside gene matches: 11. Per germline, CDR1 LNHDA and CDR2 SQIVND (reference sequence). CDR3 residues: CASSTPGTGGAWETQYF. CDR3 DNA: TGTGCCAGTAGTACGCCAGGGACAGGGGGCGCATGGGAGACCCAGTACTTC.